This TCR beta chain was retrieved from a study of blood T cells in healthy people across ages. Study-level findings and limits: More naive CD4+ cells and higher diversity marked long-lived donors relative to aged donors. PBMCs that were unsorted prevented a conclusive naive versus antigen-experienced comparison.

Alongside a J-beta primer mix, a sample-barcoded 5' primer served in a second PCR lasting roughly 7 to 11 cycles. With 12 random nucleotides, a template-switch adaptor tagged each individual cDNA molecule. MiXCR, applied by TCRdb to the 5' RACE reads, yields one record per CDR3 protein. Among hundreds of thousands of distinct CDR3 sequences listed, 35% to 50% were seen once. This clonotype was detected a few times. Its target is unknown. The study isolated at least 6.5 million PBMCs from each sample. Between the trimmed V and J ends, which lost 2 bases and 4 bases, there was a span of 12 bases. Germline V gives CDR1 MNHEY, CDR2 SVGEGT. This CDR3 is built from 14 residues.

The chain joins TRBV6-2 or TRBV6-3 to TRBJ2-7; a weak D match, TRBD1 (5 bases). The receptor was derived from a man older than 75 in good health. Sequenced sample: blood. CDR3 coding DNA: TGTGCCAGCAGTTACGGGCAGGGAAGGTACGAGCAGTACTTC. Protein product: CASSYGQGRYEQYF.